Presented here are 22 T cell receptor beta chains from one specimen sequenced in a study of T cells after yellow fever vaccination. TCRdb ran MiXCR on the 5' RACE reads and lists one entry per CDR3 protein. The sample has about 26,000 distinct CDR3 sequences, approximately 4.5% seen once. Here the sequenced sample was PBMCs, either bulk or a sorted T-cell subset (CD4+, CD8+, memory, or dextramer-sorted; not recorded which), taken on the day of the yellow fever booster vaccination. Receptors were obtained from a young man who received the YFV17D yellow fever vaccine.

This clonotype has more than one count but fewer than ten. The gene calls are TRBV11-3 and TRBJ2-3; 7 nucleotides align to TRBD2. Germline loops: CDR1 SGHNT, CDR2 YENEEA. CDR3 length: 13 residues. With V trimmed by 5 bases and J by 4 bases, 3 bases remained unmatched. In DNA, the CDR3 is TGTGCCAGCAGCCAGAGCGGGGCAGATACGCAGTATTTT. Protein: CASSQSGADTQYF.

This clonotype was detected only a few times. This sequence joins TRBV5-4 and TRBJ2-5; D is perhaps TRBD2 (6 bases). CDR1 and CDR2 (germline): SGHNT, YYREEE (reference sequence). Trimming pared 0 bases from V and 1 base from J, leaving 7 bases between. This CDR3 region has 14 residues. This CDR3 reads CASSLVGGQETQYF. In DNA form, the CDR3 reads TGTGCCAGCAGCTTGGTCGGGGGCCAAGAGACCCAGTACTTC. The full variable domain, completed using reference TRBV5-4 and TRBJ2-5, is ETGVTQSPTHLIKTRGQQVTLRCSSQSGHNTVSWYQQALGQGPQFIFQYYREEENGRGNFPPRFSGLQFPNYSSELNVNALELDDSALYLCASSLVGGQETQYFGPGTRLLVL.

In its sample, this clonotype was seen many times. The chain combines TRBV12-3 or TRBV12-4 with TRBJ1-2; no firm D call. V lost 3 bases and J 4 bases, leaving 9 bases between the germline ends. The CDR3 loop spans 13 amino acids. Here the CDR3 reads CASSFLGSYGYTF. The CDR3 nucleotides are TGTGCCAGCAGTTTCCTGGGGAGCTATGGCTACACCTTC.

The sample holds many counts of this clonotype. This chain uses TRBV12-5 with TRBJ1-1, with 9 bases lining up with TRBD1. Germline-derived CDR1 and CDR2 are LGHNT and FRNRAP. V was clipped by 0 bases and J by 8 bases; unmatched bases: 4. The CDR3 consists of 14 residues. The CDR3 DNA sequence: TGTGCTAGTGGTTTGGTAAGGGGGACAGGGGAAGCTTTCTTT. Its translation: CASGLVRGTGEAFF.

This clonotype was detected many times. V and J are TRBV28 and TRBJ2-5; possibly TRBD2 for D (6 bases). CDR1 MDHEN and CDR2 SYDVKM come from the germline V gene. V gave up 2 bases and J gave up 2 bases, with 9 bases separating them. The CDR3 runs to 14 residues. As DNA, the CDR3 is TGTGCCAGCAGTTTACTAGCGAATCAAGAGACCCAGTACTTC. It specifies CASSLLANQETQYF. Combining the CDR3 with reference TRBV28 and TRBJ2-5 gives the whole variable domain DVKVTQSSRYLVKRTGEKVFLECVQDMDHENMFWYRQDPGLGLRLIYFSYDVKMKEKGDIPEGYSVSREKKERFSLILESASTNQTSMYLCASSLLANQETQYFGPGTRLLVL.

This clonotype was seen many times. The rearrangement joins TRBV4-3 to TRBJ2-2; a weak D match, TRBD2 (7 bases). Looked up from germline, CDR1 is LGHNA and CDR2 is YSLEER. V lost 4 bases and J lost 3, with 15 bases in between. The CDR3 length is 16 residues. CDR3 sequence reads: CASSLLGGRDTGELFF. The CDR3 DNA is TGCGCCAGCAGCCTCCTCGGGGGGCGTGACACCGGGGAGCTGTTTTTT.

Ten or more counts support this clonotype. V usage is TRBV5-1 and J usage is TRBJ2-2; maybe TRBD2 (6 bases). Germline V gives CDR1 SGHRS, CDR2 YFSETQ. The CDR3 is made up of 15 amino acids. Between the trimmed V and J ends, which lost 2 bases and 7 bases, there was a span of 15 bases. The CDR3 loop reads CASSFFRREGGELFF. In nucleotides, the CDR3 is TGCGCCAGCAGCTTTTTTAGGCGGGAAGGCGGGGAGCTGTTTTTT.

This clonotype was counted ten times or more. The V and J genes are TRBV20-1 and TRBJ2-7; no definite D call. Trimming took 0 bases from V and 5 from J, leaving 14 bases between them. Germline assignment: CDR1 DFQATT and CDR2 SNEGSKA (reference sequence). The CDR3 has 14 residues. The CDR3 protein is CSARDVKGINEQYV. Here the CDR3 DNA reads TGCAGTGCTAGAGATGTAAAGGGTATTAACGAGCAGTACGTC.

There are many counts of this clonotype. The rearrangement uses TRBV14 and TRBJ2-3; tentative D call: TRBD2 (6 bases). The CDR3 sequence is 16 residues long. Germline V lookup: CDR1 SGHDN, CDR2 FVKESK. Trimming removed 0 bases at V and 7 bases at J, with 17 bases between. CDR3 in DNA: TGTGCCAGCAGCCAAGATGGCGCGGGGCCTTGGAATACGCAGTATTTT. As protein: CASSQDGAGPWNTQYF.

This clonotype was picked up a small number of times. Here the CDR3 reads CASSVGGGKTGELFF. In nucleotides, the CDR3 is TGTGCCAGCAGCGTAGGGGGGGGCAAAACCGGGGAGCTGTTTTTT. V is TRBV9 and J is TRBJ2-2, with D possibly matching TRBD2 (7 bases). Per germline, CDR1 SGDLS and CDR2 YYNGEE. This CDR3 has 15 amino acids. V lost 0 bases and J lost 5, with 11 bases in between.

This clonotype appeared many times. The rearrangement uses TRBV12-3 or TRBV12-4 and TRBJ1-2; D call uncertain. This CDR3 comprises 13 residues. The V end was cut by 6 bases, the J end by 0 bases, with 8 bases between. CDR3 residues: CASRPGSNYGYTF. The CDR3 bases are TGTGCCAGCAGACCGGGATCTAACTATGGCTACACCTTC.

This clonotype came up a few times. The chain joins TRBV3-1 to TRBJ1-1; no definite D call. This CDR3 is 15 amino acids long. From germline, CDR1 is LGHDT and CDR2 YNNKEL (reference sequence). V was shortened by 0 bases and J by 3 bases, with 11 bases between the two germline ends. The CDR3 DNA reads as TGTGCCAGCAGCCAAGAAAACTACAGATACACTGAAGCTTTCTTT. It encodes CASSQENYRYTEAFF.

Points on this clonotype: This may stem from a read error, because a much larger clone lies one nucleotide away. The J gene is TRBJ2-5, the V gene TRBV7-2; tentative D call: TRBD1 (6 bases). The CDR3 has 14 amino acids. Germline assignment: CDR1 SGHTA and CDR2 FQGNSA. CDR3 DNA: TGTGCCAGCAGTGGTCAGGGGCCCCAAGGGACCCAGTACTTC. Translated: CASSGQGPQGTQYF.

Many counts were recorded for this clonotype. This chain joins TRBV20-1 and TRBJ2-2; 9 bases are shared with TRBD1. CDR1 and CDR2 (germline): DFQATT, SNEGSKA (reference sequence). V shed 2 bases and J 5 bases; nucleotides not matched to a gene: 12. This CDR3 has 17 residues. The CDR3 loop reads CSARPLTGGLRTGELFF. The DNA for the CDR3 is TGCAGTGCTAGACCCTTGACAGGGGGTTTGCGGACCGGGGAGCTGTTTTTT.

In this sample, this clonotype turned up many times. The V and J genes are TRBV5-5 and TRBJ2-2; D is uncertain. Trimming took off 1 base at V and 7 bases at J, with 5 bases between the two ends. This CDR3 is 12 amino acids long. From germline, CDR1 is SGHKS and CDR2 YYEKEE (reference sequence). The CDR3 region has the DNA TGTGCCAGCAGCTTGTATATCGGGGAGCTGTTTTTT. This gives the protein CASSLYIGELFF.

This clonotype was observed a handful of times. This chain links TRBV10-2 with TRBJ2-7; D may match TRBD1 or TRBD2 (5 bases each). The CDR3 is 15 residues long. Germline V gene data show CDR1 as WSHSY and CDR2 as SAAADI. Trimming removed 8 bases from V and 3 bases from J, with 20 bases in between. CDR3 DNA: TGCGCCAGCCAAGAGCCCTCGGGGACCTTCTACGAGCAGTACTTC. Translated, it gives CASQEPSGTFYEQYF.

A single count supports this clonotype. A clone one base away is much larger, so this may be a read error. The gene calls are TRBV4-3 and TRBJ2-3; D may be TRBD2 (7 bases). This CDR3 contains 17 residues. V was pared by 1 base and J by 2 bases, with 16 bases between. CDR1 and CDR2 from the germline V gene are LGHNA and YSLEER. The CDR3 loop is CASSQGSAGAFTDTQYF. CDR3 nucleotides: TGCGCCAGCAGCCAAGGTTCTGCGGGGGCTTTCACAGATACGCAGTATTTT.

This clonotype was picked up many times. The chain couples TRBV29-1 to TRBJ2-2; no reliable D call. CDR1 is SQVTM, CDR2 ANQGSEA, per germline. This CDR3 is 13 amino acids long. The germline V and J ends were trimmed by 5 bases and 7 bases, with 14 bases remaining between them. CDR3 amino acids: CSVKYHTDGELFF. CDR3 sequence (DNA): TGCAGCGTTAAATATCACACAGACGGGGAGCTGTTTTTT.

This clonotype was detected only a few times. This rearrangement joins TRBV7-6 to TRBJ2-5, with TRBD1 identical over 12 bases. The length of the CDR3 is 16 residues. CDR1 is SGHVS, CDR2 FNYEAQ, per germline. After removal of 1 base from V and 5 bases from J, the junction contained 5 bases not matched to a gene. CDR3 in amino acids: CASSLGGTGGMETQYF. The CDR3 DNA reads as TGTGCCAGCAGCTTAGGAGGGACAGGGGGCATGGAGACCCAGTACTTC.

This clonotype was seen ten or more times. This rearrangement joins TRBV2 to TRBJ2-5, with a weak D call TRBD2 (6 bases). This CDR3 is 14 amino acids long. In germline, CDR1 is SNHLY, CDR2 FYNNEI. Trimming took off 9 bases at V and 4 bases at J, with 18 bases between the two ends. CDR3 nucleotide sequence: TGTGCCAGTTATAGCGTGGGAGGCGGAGAGACCCAGTACTTC. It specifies CASYSVGGGETQYF. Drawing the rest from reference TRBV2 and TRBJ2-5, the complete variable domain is EPEVTQTPSHQVTQMGQEVILRCVPISNHLYFYWYRQILGQKVEFLVSFYNNEISEKSEIFDDQFSVERPDGSNFTLKIRSTKLEDSAMYFCASYSVGGGETQYFGPGTRLLVL.

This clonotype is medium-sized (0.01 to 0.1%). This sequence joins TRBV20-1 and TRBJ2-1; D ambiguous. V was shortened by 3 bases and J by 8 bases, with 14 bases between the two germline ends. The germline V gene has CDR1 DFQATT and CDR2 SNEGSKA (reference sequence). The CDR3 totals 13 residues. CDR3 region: CSARILVKHEQFF. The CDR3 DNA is TGCAGTGCTAGGATCTTAGTTAAGCATGAGCAGTTCTTC.

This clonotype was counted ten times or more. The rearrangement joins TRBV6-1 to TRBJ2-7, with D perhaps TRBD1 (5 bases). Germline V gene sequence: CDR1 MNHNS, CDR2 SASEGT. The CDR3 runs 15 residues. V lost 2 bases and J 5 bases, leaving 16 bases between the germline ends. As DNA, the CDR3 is TGTGCCAGCAGTGAATCTCCGACAGCCCCCCACGAGCAGTACGTC. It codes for CASSESPTAPHEQYV.